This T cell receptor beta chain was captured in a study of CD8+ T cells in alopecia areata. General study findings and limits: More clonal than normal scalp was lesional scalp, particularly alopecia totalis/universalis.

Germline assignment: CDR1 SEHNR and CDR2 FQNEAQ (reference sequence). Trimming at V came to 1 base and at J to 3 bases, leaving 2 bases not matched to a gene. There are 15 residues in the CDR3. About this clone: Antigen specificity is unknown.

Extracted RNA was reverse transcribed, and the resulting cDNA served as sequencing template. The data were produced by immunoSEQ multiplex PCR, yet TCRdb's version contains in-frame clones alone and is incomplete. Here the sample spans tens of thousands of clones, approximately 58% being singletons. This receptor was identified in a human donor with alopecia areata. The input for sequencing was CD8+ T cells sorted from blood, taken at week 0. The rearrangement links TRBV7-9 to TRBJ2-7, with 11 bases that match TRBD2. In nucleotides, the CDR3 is TGTGCCAGCAGCTTAGAAACTAGCGGGAGCTACGAGCAGTACTTC. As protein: CASSLETSGSYEQYF.